This T cell receptor (beta chain) was captured by sequencing in a study of blood T cell repertoires in COVID-19. Germline V gene data show CDR1 as SGHKS and CDR2 as YYEKEE (reference sequence). The CDR3 totals 15 residues. V was pared by 6 bases and J by 1 base, with 14 bases between. Source study methods: From reference gene primer amplification, estimates of nucleated cell counts were derived. Sequenced by immunoSEQ multiplex PCR; TCRdb stores in-frame clones only, minus some. The V and J calls and clone size were taken over from that table, and D and trimming were inferred from the DNA. In the table there are 150,000 to 200,000 clones, more than 75% of which are singletons. This clone was observed once.

The sequence derives from a woman in her forties or fifties with acute COVID-19. The genes are TRBV5-5 and TRBJ1-5; D remains ambiguous. Sequencing was carried out using PBMCs or T cells enriched from blood (not recorded which). The chain's CDR3 is CASTGSAWSNQPQHF. The DNA for the CDR3 is TGTGCCAGCACAGGTTCCGCCTGGAGCAATCAGCCCCAGCATTTT.